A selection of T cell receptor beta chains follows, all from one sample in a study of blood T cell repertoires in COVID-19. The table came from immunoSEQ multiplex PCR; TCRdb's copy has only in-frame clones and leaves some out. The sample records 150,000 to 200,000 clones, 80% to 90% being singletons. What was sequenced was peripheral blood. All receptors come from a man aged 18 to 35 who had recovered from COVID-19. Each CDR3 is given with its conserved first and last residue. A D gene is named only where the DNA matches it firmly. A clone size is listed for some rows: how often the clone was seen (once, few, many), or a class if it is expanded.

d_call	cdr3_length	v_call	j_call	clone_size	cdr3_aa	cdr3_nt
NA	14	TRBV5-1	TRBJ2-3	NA	CASSFGDWADTQYF	TGCGCCAGCAGCTTCGGGGATTGGGCAGATACGCAGTATTTT
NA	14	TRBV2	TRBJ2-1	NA	CASSEESGSSEQFF	TGTGCCAGCTCCGAAGAGAGCGGATCATCTGAGCAGTTCTTC
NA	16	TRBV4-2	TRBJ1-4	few	CASTHITGSGNEKLFF	TGTGCCAGCACCCATATCACGGGATCGGGCAATGAAAAACTGTTTTTT
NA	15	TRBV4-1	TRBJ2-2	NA	CASSQGQGPTGELFF	TGCGCCAGCAGCCAAGGTCAGGGCCCCACCGGGGAGCTGTTTTTT
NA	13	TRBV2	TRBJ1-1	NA	CASREGMNTEAFF	TGTGCCTCCAGGGAGGGGATGAACACTGAAGCTTTCTTT
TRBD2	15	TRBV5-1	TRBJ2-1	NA	CASSLGVLAGYEQFF	TGCGCCAGCAGCTTGGGGGTTTTAGCGGGCTATGAGCAGTTCTTC
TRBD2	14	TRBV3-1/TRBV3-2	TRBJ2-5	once	CASRHLAGQETQYF	TGTGCCAGCCGCCACCTAGCGGGACAAGAGACCCAGTACTTC
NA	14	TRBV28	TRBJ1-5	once	CAGSPRDTDQPQHF	TGTGCCGGCAGTCCCCGGGACACGGATCAGCCCCAGCATTTT
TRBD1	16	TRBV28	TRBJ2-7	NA	CASSPPGGQVHYEQYF	TGTGCCAGCAGTCCTCCCGGAGGACAGGTACACTACGAGCAGTACTTC
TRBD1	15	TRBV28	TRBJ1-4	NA	CASSLTDRGLLKLFF	TGTGCCAGCAGTTTAACGGACAGGGGGCTTTTGAAACTGTTTTTT
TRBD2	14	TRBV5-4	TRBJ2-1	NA	CASSLTSGNNEQFF	TGTGCCAGCAGCCTGACTAGCGGGAACAATGAGCAGTTCTTC
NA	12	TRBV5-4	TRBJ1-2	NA	CASSSGGPGYTF	TGTGCCAGCAGCTCGGGGGGCCCGGGCTACACCTTC
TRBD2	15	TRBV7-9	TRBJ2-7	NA	CASSLASGRTYEQYF	TGTGCCAGCAGCTTAGCAAGCGGGAGAACGTACGAGCAGTACTTC
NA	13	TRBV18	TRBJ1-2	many	CASSPFREEGYTF	TGTGCCAGCTCACCATTTAGGGAGGAGGGCTACACCTTC
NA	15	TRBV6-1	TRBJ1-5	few	CASSEAGGSNQPQHF	TGTGCCAGCAGTGAAGCGGGAGGAAGCAATCAGCCCCAGCATTTT
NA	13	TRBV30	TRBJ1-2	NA	CAWSVNRVDGYTF	TGTGCCTGGAGTGTTAACAGGGTTGATGGCTACACCTTC
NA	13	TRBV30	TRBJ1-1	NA	CAWSLGGYTEAFF	TGTGCCTGGAGCCTGGGGGGATACACTGAAGCTTTCTTT
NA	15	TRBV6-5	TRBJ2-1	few	CASSYASETYNEQFF	TGTGCCAGCAGTTACGCTAGCGAGACCTACAATGAGCAGTTCTTC
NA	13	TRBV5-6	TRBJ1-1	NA	CASSPGINTEAFF	TGTGCCAGCAGCCCCGGGATAAACACTGAAGCTTTCTTT
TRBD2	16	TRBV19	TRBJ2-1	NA	CASEDTSVSSYNEQFF	TGTGCCAGTGAAGATACTAGCGTCAGCTCCTACAATGAGCAGTTCTTC
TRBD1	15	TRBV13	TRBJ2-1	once	CASSPQTGAINEQFF	TGTGCCAGCAGCCCCCAGACAGGGGCTATCAATGAGCAGTTCTTC
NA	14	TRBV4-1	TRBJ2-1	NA	CASSRTRLDDEQFF	TGCGCCAGCAGCCGAACTAGACTAGACGATGAGCAGTTCTTC
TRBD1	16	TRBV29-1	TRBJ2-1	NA	CSVGDRTPVLYNEQFF	TGCAGCGTTGGGGACAGGACCCCGGTACTATACAATGAGCAGTTCTTC
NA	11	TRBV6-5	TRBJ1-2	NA	CASSYGGGYTF	TGTGCCAGCAGTTACGGAGGGGGCTACACCTTC
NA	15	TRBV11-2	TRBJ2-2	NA	CASSLIMGHTGELFF	TGTGCCAGCAGCTTAATTATGGGGCACACCGGGGAGCTGTTTTTT
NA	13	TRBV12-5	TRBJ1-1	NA	CASGLFEASEAFF	TGTGCTAGTGGTTTGTTTGAGGCGTCTGAAGCTTTCTTT
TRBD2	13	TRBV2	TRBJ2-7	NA	CASRTSGAYEQYF	TGTGCCAGCAGGACTAGCGGAGCCTACGAGCAGTACTTC
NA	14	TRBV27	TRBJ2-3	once	CASSFGGTTDTQYF	TGTGCCAGCAGTTTTGGCGGGACCACAGATACGCAGTATTTT
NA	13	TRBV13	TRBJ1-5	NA	CASSLSRNQPQHF	TGTGCCAGCAGCTTAAGCCGGAATCAGCCCCAGCATTTT